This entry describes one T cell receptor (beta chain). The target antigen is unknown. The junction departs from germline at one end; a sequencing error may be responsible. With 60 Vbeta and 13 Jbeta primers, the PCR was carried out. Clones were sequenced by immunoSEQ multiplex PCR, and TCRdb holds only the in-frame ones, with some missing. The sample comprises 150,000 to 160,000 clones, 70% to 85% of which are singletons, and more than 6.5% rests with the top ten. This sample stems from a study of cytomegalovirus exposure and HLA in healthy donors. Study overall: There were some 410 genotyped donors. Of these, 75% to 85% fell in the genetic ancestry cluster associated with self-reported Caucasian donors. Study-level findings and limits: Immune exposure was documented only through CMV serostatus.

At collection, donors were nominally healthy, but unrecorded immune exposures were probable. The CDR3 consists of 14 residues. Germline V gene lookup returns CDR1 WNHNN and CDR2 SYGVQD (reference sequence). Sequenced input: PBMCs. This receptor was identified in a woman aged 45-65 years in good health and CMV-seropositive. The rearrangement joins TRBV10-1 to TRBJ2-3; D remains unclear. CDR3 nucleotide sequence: TGCGCCAGCAGTAAGTCGGGCAGCACAGATACGCAGTATTTT. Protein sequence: CASSKSGSTDTQYF.